The source of this T cell receptor (beta chain) is a study of Ad26.COV2.S vaccination and SARS-CoV-2 variants. The study's findings and limits: A substantial breadth of spike-specific CD8+ and CD4+ T cell responses after vaccination has been reported.

This clone was detected once. Its target is unknown. Treatment denoted: around 19 received Ad26.COV2.S at low or high dose, single or two shots; about 5 received placebo; per-sample allocation not given. The samples were gathered on day 63 after the first injection of vaccine or placebo. The CDR3 consists of 15 residues. Germline V lookup: CDR1 LGHNA, CDR2 YSLEER. V shed 6 bases and J shed 7 bases, with 21 bases lying between them. Using immunoSEQ multiplex PCR, the repertoire was profiled, and TCRdb retains in-frame clones only, with some absent. Of 300,000 to 400,000 clones detected, around nine tenths appear once; the ten largest clones hold approximately 5%.

This sequence was found in a person between 18 and 65 years old who received the Ad26.COV2.S COVID-19 vaccine or a placebo. The specimen was peripheral blood, collected in a trial of Ad26.COV2.S vaccine versus placebo. J is TRBJ1-2 and V is TRBV4-3; D might be TRBD1 (5 bases). As DNA, the CDR3 is TGCGCCAGCAGTTTTTCAGTTAGGGACGCTTCTGGCTACACCTTC. Translating it yields CASSFSVRDASGYTF.